Listed here are 4 T cell receptor beta chains from one sample, sequenced in a study of tissue T cells after allogeneic stem cell transplantation (dated 2022 in TCRdb). The label giving this sample's time point can be read as: mouse harvest day 7 after allogeneic transplant. Mouse grafts combined 10^7 T-cell-depleted bone marrow cells with 10^6 splenic CD5+ T cells, given via tail vein injection. Libraries were constructed by the immunoSEQ multiplex PCR assay. TCRdb provides this immuneACCESS table in a form limited to in-frame rearrangements. Some clones are lacking; in checked studies, under half of them reflect an unresolved V gene, and why the rest are absent is not known. This sample comprises approximately 6,900 clones, around 50% of them detected only once. 3.5% to 4% of the sample goes to the ten largest clones. Input material: gut tissue. These receptors originate from a female BALB/c mouse given C57BL/6 T cells with graft-versus-host disease after an allogeneic hematopoietic cell transplant.

Concerning this clone itself: Genes here carry mouse names. The CDR3 end is not reached by the read, which stops 1 residue before it; the germline J gene fills it in. This rearrangement joins TRBV3 to TRBJ1-3; D remains unclear. This CDR3 has 13 residues. Germline V gene lookup returns CDR1 SNHLY and CDR2 FYNGKV (reference sequence). Trimming left V 6 bases short and J 0 bases short, with 6 bases between. Incomplete CDR3 DNA: TGTGCCAGCAGTGGCAGTTCTGGAAATACGCTCTAT. Residues: CASSGSSGNTLY. The whole CDR3 region reads CASSGSSGNTLYF.

In the case of this clone: Mouse gene names apply. The CDR3 bases that were read are TGTGCCAGCAGCCAAGAGACAGCAAACACAGAAGTCTTC. This gives the protein CASSQETANTEVF. The full CDR3 sequence reads CASSQETANTEVFF. The chain employs TRBV5 and TRBJ1-1, with TRBD1 as a possible D gene (5 bases). The observed sequence ends 1 residue before the CDR3 terminus, with the missing tail filled in from the germline J gene. CDR3 length: 14 residues. Trimming removed 0 bases at V and 0 bases at J, with 5 bases between. The V gene's germline CDR1 is LGHNA and CDR2 YNLKQL (reference sequence).

In the case of this clone: Gene names denote mouse genes. The read terminates 1 residue ahead of where the CDR3 ends, so the germline J gene completes it. This chain joins TRBV15 and TRBJ2-1; D not resolved. Trimming took 1 base from V and 6 from J, leaving 7 bases between them. Germline CDR1 SGHND, CDR2 FRSKSL. The CDR3 spans 13 residues. The CDR3 region is CASSLERFAEQFF. Partial CDR3 DNA: TGTGCCAGCAGTTTAGAAAGGTTTGCTGAGCAGTTC.

Concerning this clone: The genes are named according to mouse. Read sequence stops 1 residue before the CDR3 end, and the germline J gene provides the missing end. V is TRBV26 and J is TRBJ1-4; D ambiguous. CDR3 length: 12 amino acids. V lost 3 bases and J lost 4, with 3 bases in between. Germline lookup yields CDR1 KGHPV and CDR2 FQNQEV (reference sequence). The CDR3: CASSLSNERLFF. The sequenced CDR3 bases are TGTGCCAGCAGTCTAAGCAACGAAAGATTATTT.